The next 25 T cell receptor beta chains were all read from a single sample in a study of OX40 agonist ivuxolimab in advanced cancers. Profiled with immunoSEQ multiplex PCR; TCRdb holds only in-frame clones, not every one. The repertoire includes over 95,000 clones, more than 85% of them detected once, and approximately 0.32% sits in the top ten. Sequenced here: CD4+ or CD8+ T cells sorted from blood, sampled in a trial of the OX40 agonist ivuxolimab. These TCRs come from an adult with an advanced solid tumor such as melanoma, head and neck, liver or kidney cancer.

This clone was observed once. This chain connects TRBV18 to TRBJ2-7, with 7 positions matching TRBD2. The CDR3 sequence is 14 residues long. Germline V gives CDR1 KGHSH, CDR2 LQKENI. V lost 3 bases and J lost 4; bases outside the gene matches: 6. DNA for the CDR3: TGTGCCAGCTCACCGCGGCGGGAGCTGTACGAGCAGTACTTC. Protein sequence: CASSPRRELYEQYF.

A single count supports this clone. The chain employs TRBV19 and TRBJ2-4; no definite D call. V gave up 3 bases and J gave up 1 base, with 10 bases separating them. The CDR3 sequence is 15 residues long. The germline V gene has CDR1 LNHDA and CDR2 SQIVND (reference sequence). The CDR3 sequence is CASSISRGAKNIQYF. Here the CDR3 DNA reads TGTGCCAGTAGTATTAGCCGAGGTGCCAAAAACATTCAGTACTTC.

The chain couples TRBV6-6 to TRBJ2-7, with TRBD2 as a possible D gene (5 bases). Trimming pared 7 bases from V and 7 bases from J, leaving 11 bases between. This CDR3 is built from 11 residues. Germline V gives CDR1 MNHNY, CDR2 SVGAGI (reference sequence). The DNA for the CDR3 is TGTGCCAGCAACAACCGGGAAGAGCAGTACTTC. Protein product: CASNNREEQYF.

This chain uses TRBV10-1 with TRBJ1-5, with unresolved D. Germline lookup yields CDR1 WNHNN and CDR2 SYGVQD (reference sequence). Trimming took off 7 bases at V and 0 bases at J, with 16 bases between the two ends. The CDR3 has 16 amino acids. The DNA of the CDR3 is TGCGCCAGCATCTTAACCCCAAGCCTTAGCAATCAGCCCCAGCATTTT. Translating it yields CASILTPSLSNQPQHF.

The rearrangement links TRBV19 to TRBJ2-1, with 11 bases that match TRBD1. Per germline, CDR1 LNHDA and CDR2 SQIVND (reference sequence). V lost 6 bases and J lost 5; bases outside the gene matches: 3. This CDR3 comprises 14 residues. Here the CDR3 reads CASRGQGANNEQFF. The CDR3 DNA sequence: TGTGCCAGTAGAGGACAGGGGGCGAACAATGAGCAGTTCTTC.

The chain joins TRBV28 to TRBJ2-2; 9 nucleotides agree with TRBD1. Looked up from germline, CDR1 is MDHEN and CDR2 is SYDVKM. V gave up 6 bases and J gave up 5 bases; unmatched junction bases: 7. The CDR3 totals 15 residues. The CDR3 spells CASRSQGAGTGELFF. Here the CDR3 DNA reads TGTGCCAGCAGATCACAGGGGGCTGGTACCGGGGAGCTGTTTTTT.

The chain couples TRBV11-2 to TRBJ2-3; D is ambiguous. V lost 0 bases and J lost 0, with 10 bases in between. Germline V lookup: CDR1 SGHAT, CDR2 FQNNGV. CDR3 length: 16 amino acids. CDR3 amino acids: CASSLDIAGSTDTQYF. The CDR3 DNA follows: TGTGCCAGCAGCTTAGATATTGCCGGGAGCACAGATACGCAGTATTTT.

The rearrangement uses TRBV7-9 and TRBJ1-4; TRBD1 matches 8 bases. In germline, CDR1 is SEHNR, CDR2 FQNEAQ (reference sequence). This CDR3 is 14 amino acids long. With 5 bases clipped from V and 8 bases from J, the junction kept 7 bases outside the gene matches. The CDR3 loop is CASSEDRAREKLFF. In nucleotides, the CDR3 is TGTGCCAGCAGCGAGGACAGGGCGAGGGAAAAACTGTTTTTT.

The V call is TRBV6-6, the J call TRBJ2-7; tentative D call: TRBD2 (7 bases). V lost 4 bases to trimming and J lost 4 bases, with 20 bases between them. The CDR3 consists of 16 residues. Germline CDR1 reads MNHNY; CDR2 reads SVGAGI (reference sequence). DNA for the CDR3: TGTGCCAGCAGTTTAATGTCGGAGGGGGGGAGTTACGAGCAGTACTTC. Encoded protein: CASSLMSEGGSYEQYF.

Worth noting for this clone: A read error may account for a junction end that differs from germline. The chain recombines TRBV19 with TRBJ2-1, with D hard to call. The CDR3 has 12 residues. Germline assignment: CDR1 LNHDA and CDR2 SQIVND (reference sequence). The CDR3 spells CASSLEIGEQFF. The CDR3 nucleotides are TGTGCCAGTAGTCTAGAGATTGGGGAGCAGTTCTTC.

The chain links TRBV9 to TRBJ2-3; no reliable D call. Deletions cut 0 bases from V and 4 bases from J, with 12 bases between. This CDR3 contains 15 residues. Germline V gene sequence: CDR1 SGDLS, CDR2 YYNGEE. CDR3: CASSVALTFSDTQYF. Written as DNA, the CDR3 is TGTGCCAGCAGCGTAGCTTTGACATTTTCAGATACGCAGTATTTT.

This chain joins TRBV27 and TRBJ2-1; TRBD2 matches 8 bases. CDR1 is MNHEY and CDR2 is SMNVEV in the germline V gene (reference sequence). There are 14 residues in the CDR3. J was trimmed by 7 bases and V by 2 bases; bases with no gene match: 4. The CDR3 loop is CASSLLAGGNEQFF. The CDR3 nucleotides are TGTGCCAGCAGTTTACTAGCGGGCGGGAATGAGCAGTTCTTC.

This chain joins TRBV5-1 and TRBJ1-4; 7 bases map to TRBD1. With V trimmed by 1 base and J by 4 bases, 4 bases remained unmatched. This CDR3 spans 15 amino acids. Per germline, CDR1 SGHRS and CDR2 YFSETQ. CDR3 DNA: TGCGCCAGCAGCTTGTGGGGACAGTATAATGAAAAACTGTTTTTT. It encodes CASSLWGQYNEKLFF.

J is TRBJ2-1 and V is TRBV14; D perhaps matches TRBD1 (5 bases). CDR1 SGHDN and CDR2 FVKESK come from the germline V gene. The CDR3 loop spans 15 amino acids. Trimming pared 5 bases from V and 5 bases from J, leaving 16 bases between. The CDR3 here is CASSYRGRVDNEQFF. The CDR3 DNA follows: TGTGCCAGCAGCTATAGGGGCAGGGTCGACAATGAGCAGTTCTTC.

The V and J genes are TRBV9 and TRBJ2-3; 13 bases align to TRBD2. The ends lost 4 bases at V and 8 bases at J; junction bases unmatched: 7. This CDR3 contains 15 residues. Germline V gene sequence: CDR1 SGDLS, CDR2 YYNGEE. In nucleotides, the CDR3 is TGTGCCAGCAGCCCCAGGACTAGCGGGAGAGCTACGCAGTATTTT. It is translated as CASSPRTSGRATQYF.

The chain uses TRBV7-2 and TRBJ1-1; D is unresolved. Trimming pared 1 base from V and 9 bases from J, leaving 9 bases between. CDR1 is SGHTA, CDR2 FQGNSA, per germline. The CDR3 runs 12 residues. CDR3: CASSLVGKKAFF. CDR3 nucleotides: TGTGCCAGCAGCTTAGTAGGGAAAAAAGCTTTCTTT.

The gene calls are TRBV7-9 and TRBJ2-1, with TRBD2 matching over 15 bases. V was clipped by 6 bases and J by 1 base; unmatched bases: 4. This CDR3 is 17 amino acids long. CDR1 and CDR2 (germline): SEHNR, FQNEAQ (reference sequence). DNA of the CDR3: TGTGCCAGCAGTGGACTAGCGGGAGGGAGGTCCTACAATGAGCAGTTCTTC. As protein: CASSGLAGGRSYNEQFF.

This clone was picked up one time. This chain connects TRBV7-9 to TRBJ2-5; D is ambiguous. Germline CDR1 is SEHNR and CDR2 is FQNEAQ (reference sequence). V was clipped by 1 base and J by 4 bases, with 10 bases between them. This CDR3 has 14 amino acids. CDR3 in DNA: TGTGCCAGCAGCTTAGGAAAGGCTACAGAGACCCAGTACTTC. This translates into CASSLGKATETQYF. Based on the CDR3 plus reference TRBV7-9 and TRBJ2-5, the full variable domain is DTGVSQNPRHKITKRGQNVTFRCDPISEHNRLYWYRQTLGQGPEFLTYFQNEAQLEKSRLLSDRFSAERPKGSFSTLEIQRTEQGDSAMYLCASSLGKATETQYFGPGTRLLVL.

This chain uses TRBV7-9 with TRBJ2-3, with unresolved D. There are 13 residues in the CDR3. Germline CDR1 reads SEHNR; CDR2 reads FQNEAQ (reference sequence). Trimming pared 0 bases from V and 7 bases from J, leaving 8 bases between. CDR3 nucleotide sequence: TGTGCCAGCAGCTTAGCCACAGCCAATACGCAGTATTTT. The encoded protein is CASSLATANTQYF.

The V and J genes are TRBV28 and TRBJ1-2; 7 nucleotides line up with TRBD1. The germline CDR1 and CDR2 sequences are MDHEN and SYDVKM. This CDR3 is 14 amino acids long. The trim removed 2 bases at V and 7 bases at J, leaving 7 bases unmatched. The CDR3 protein is CASSLPQGVVGYTF. The CDR3 bases are TGTGCCAGCAGTTTACCGCAGGGGGTAGTTGGCTACACCTTC.

This sequence joins TRBV2 and TRBJ1-1; D is perhaps TRBD1 (5 bases). This CDR3 has 13 residues. The germline gives CDR1 SNHLY, CDR2 FYNNEI. Trimming stripped 8 bases from V and 5 bases from J, with 15 bases between. DNA of the CDR3: TGTGCCAGCGTGGCGGGGGTTATAACTGAAGCTTTCTTT. It is translated as CASVAGVITEAFF.

In its sample, this clone was seen once. The genes are TRBV28 and TRBJ1-6; no clear D. Trimming took 7 bases from V and 10 from J, leaving 14 bases between them. Germline loops: CDR1 MDHEN, CDR2 SYDVKM. The CDR3 length is 13 residues. CDR3 residues: CASTLRIGSPLHF. The DNA of the CDR3 is TGTGCCAGCACCCTGAGGATTGGGTCACCCCTCCACTTT.

The chain is built from TRBV19 and TRBJ1-5; no firm D call. The CDR3 is 16 amino acids. Germline CDR1 reads LNHDA; CDR2 reads SQIVND (reference sequence). The V end was cut by 7 bases, the J end by 0 bases, with 16 bases between. CDR3 in DNA: TGTGCCAGTAATCTCGTGACAACGGTTAGCAATCAGCCCCAGCATTTT. The encoded protein is CASNLVTTVSNQPQHF.

This chain joins TRBV13 and TRBJ2-2, with TRBD1 matching over 10 bases. The germline V gene encodes CDR1 PRHDT and CDR2 FYEKMQ (reference sequence). Trimming took 8 bases from V and 3 from J; bases not matched to a gene: 6. This CDR3 region has 15 residues. CDR3 in DNA: TGTGCCAGCTTTGACGGGACAGGGGACACCGGGGAGCTGTTTTTT. Translated: CASFDGTGDTGELFF.

CDR3 residues: CASSLIPLAANEQFF. In DNA, the CDR3 is TGTGCCAGCAGCTTGATCCCTCTAGCAGCCAATGAGCAGTTCTTC. The J gene is TRBJ2-1, the V gene TRBV5-8; D is possibly TRBD2 (5 bases). The germline V and J ends were trimmed by 1 base and 6 bases, with 14 bases remaining between them. Germline CDR1 and CDR2: SGHTS and YDEGEE. The CDR3 consists of 15 residues.